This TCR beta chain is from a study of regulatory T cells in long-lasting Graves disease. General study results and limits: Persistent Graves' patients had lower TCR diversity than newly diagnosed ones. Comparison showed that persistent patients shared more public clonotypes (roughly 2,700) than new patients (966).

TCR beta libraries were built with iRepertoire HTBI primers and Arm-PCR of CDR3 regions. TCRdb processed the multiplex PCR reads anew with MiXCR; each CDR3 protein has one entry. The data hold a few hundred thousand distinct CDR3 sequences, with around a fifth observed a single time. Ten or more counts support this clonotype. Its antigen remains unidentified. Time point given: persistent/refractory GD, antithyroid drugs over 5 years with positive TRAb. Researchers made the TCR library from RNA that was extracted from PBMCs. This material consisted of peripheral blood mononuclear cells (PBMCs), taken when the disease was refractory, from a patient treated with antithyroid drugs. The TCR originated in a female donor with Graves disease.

The CDR3 DNA reads TGTGCCAGCATTCCTTCCGAAGGGACAGGATACGAGCAGTACTTC. As protein: CASIPSEGTGYEQYF. The chain links TRBV6-1 to TRBJ2-7, with 8 bases fitting TRBD1. Trimming cost V 7 bases and J 4 bases; bases outside gene matches: 12. In germline, CDR1 is MNHNS, CDR2 SASEGT. The CDR3 is 15 amino acids.